The T cell receptor beta chain described here comes from a study of blood T cell repertoires in COVID-19. Study background: Some COVID-19 samples were acute and others convalescent; all came from the United States, Italy and Spain. T cells, B-cell-depleted T cells, or PBMCs supplied cDNA or gDNA.

Original methodology: Quantification of nucleated cells was approximated via reference gene primer amplification. The method was immunoSEQ multiplex PCR; TCRdb's version includes in-frame clones alone and lacks a portion of them. D and trimming come from the DNA, and the V and J calls and clone size come from that table. Of about 68,000 clones listed, approximately 79% were seen once; the top ten hold approximately 10%. The CDR3 runs to 12 residues. CDR1 SQVTM and CDR2 ANQGSEA come from the germline V gene. Unmatched junction bases numbered 8, after V lost 7 bases and J lost 6 bases. The specimen was peripheral blood. The V call is TRBV29-1, the J call TRBJ1-2; 7 bases agree with TRBD1. This receptor was obtained from a woman in her forties or fifties with acute or convalescent COVID-19. CDR3 DNA: TGCAGCGCCGGAGACGGGACAGATGGCTACACCTTC. This translates into CSAGDGTDGYTF.